The clone carrying this T cell receptor beta chain was recorded at least ten times. What it binds is unknown. These data come from a study of regulatory T cells in long-lasting Graves disease. Study context: Under 3 months of antithyroid drugs had been taken by newly diagnosed Graves' patients.

HTBI primers from iRepertoire and Arm-PCR of CDR3 regions yielded the TCR beta libraries. Original processing notes: Samples jointly harbored 60 to 65 TRBV and some 13 TRBJ segments. TCRdb re-called the multiplex PCR reads through MiXCR, storing one row per CDR3 protein. TCRdb's processing, not the authors', yielded these V and J calls. Altogether about 500,000 distinct CDR3 sequences are present, around 15% being singletons, with the ten largest covering roughly an eighth. Time point here: newly diagnosed GD, antithyroid drugs for less than 3 months. Extracted RNA from PBMCs served as the source of the TCR library. Overall study findings and caveats: It is possible that accuracy was reduced by the small size of the sample.

Separately, the same data were catalogued under a study of T cells in Graves' hyperthyroidism and ophthalmopathy.

The material sequenced was peripheral blood mononuclear cells (PBMCs), taken at new diagnosis, from a patient treated with antithyroid drugs. The sequence came from a man between 40 and 49 years old with Graves disease.

CDR3 coding DNA: TGTGCCAGCAGCGCCTCCGGGACTAGCGGGAGTTTTGGTGAGCAGTTCTTC. This encodes CASSASGTSGSFGEQFF. The chain is built from TRBV9 and TRBJ2-1; 14 bases agree with TRBD2. This CDR3 contains 17 residues. With V trimmed by 3 bases and J by 9 bases, 11 bases remained unmatched. Germline V gene data show CDR1 as SGDLS and CDR2 as YYNGEE.